The source of this T cell receptor beta chain is a study of regulatory T cells in long-lasting Graves disease. Time point noted: persistent/refractory GD, antithyroid drugs over 5 years with positive TRAb. Scientists built the TCR library using RNA that was extracted from PBMCs. This clonotype was detected once. Its antigen remains unknown. Trimming took off 3 bases at V and 0 bases at J, with 16 bases between the two ends. The CDR3 totals 17 residues. The germline gives CDR1 MNHGY, CDR2 SVAAGI. Study results and limitations: TRBV28, TRBJ1-2 and TRBJ2-5 emerged as the favored segments in persistent disease. Persistent patients had more shared public clonotypes (about 2,700) than new patients (about 1,000).

Building the TCR beta libraries relied on iRepertoire HTBI primers, and CDR3 regions underwent Arm-PCR. TCRdb fed the multiplex PCR reads into MiXCR, producing one record per CDR3 protein. The sample records about 340,000 distinct CDR3 sequences, around 20% being singletons. Source: peripheral blood mononuclear cells (PBMCs), taken when the disease was refractory, from a patient treated with antithyroid drugs. This sequence joins TRBV6-9 and TRBJ2-3, with D unclear. This receptor was identified in a female donor with Graves disease. The CDR3 bases are TGTGCCAGCAGTTACTCCGGCAGATTATCTAGCACAGATACGCAGTATTTT. It codes for CASSYSGRLSSTDTQYF.